Shown below are 29 T cell receptor beta chains from a single sample sequenced in a study of OX40 agonist ivuxolimab in advanced cancers. The repertoire was sequenced with immunoSEQ multiplex PCR; TCRdb's copy has only in-frame clones and lacks some. The profile shows about 30,000 clones, roughly four fifths of them singletons. The sample in question was CD4+ or CD8+ T cells sorted from blood, obtained in a trial of the OX40 agonist ivuxolimab. Source of these receptors: an adult with an advanced solid tumor such as melanoma, head and neck, liver or kidney cancer.

The V gene is TRBV5-6, the J gene TRBJ1-1, with D unclear. The CDR3 has 14 residues. V shed 2 bases and J shed 2 bases, with 10 bases lying between them. Germline V CDR1 and CDR2: SGHDT, YYEEEE. The CDR3 DNA is TGTGCCAGCAGCTTTGTGGGCAGAAACACTGAAGCTTTCTTT. It yields the protein CASSFVGRNTEAFF.

The chain combines TRBV7-9 with TRBJ2-1, with no clear D. This CDR3 has 11 residues. In germline, CDR1 is SEHNR, CDR2 FQNEAQ (reference sequence). Deletions cut 3 bases from V and 7 bases from J, with 4 bases between. This CDR3 reads CASSFRNEQFF. The CDR3 DNA is TGTGCCAGCAGCTTTAGAAATGAGCAGTTCTTC.

This rearrangement joins TRBV11-2 to TRBJ2-5; TRBD2 agrees at 13 bases. CDR3 length equals 17 residues. Trimming removed 1 base from V and 5 bases from J; junction bases left unmatched: 7. Germline V lookup: CDR1 SGHAT, CDR2 FQNNGV. CDR3 bases: TGTGCCAGCAGCTTAGCAACTAGCGGGAGGGCCGTGGAGACCCAGTACTTC. Translated: CASSLATSGRAVETQYF.

A few counts support this clone. The CDR3 DNA is TGTGCCACCAGAGGGACTAGCGGGAGTAACGAGCAGTACTTC. The encoded protein is CATRGTSGSNEQYF. This sequence joins TRBV15 and TRBJ2-7; the match to TRBD2 covers 14 bases. Germline CDR1 LNHNV, CDR2 YYDKDF (reference sequence). The V segment lost 6 bases and the J segment 5 bases; nucleotides outside the gene matches: 3. The CDR3 runs to 14 residues.

V usage is TRBV20-1 and J usage is TRBJ1-1; D remains unclear. V lost 7 bases and J lost 8, with 8 bases in between. CDR1 DFQATT and CDR2 SNEGSKA come from the germline V gene (reference sequence). There are 9 residues in the CDR3. CDR3 DNA: TGCAGTGTGTTGACAGAAGCTTTCTTT. It translates to CSVLTEAFF.

The V and J genes are TRBV6-1 and TRBJ1-1, with D possibly matching TRBD1 (5 bases). CDR1 is MNHNS and CDR2 is SASEGT in the germline V gene. Trimming removed 10 bases at V and 5 bases at J, with 17 bases between. The CDR3 has 13 residues. The CDR3: CAIHFGGRTEAFF. Here the CDR3 DNA reads TGTGCCATCCATTTCGGGGGGAGGACTGAAGCTTTCTTT.

This clone appeared a few times. This chain joins TRBV4-1 and TRBJ1-5; D is unclear. The CDR3 is made up of 15 amino acids. Deletions cut 1 base from V and 2 bases from J, with 9 bases between. Germline V gene lookup returns CDR1 MGHRA and CDR2 YSYEKL. For the CDR3, the DNA is TGCGCCAGCAGCCAAGTCTCCTCGGGCAATCAGCCCCAGCATTTT. As protein: CASSQVSSGNQPQHF.

The chain links TRBV27 to TRBJ2-7; D may be TRBD2 (6 bases). The germline gives CDR1 MNHEY, CDR2 SMNVEV (reference sequence). Trimming left V 5 bases short and J 5 bases short, with 19 bases between. This CDR3 contains 15 residues. The CDR3 nucleotides are TGTGCCAGCAGTAACCGGGACTTAGCTTTCCACGAGCAGTACTTC. It specifies CASSNRDLAFHEQYF.

This clone appeared a single time. This chain connects TRBV20-1 to TRBJ2-1; D gene ambiguous. The V gene's germline CDR1 is DFQATT and CDR2 SNEGSKA (reference sequence). CDR3 length equals 10 residues. Trimming left V 8 bases short and J 4 bases short, with 6 bases between. This chain's CDR3 is CSTLYNEQFF. The CDR3 nucleotides read TGCAGTACTCTATACAATGAGCAGTTCTTC.

Worth noting for this clone: Given a much more abundant clone one base away, this may be a read error. Other DNA sequences in the same sample also yield this CDR3. The V gene is TRBV7-9, the J gene TRBJ2-2; D is unresolved. The CDR3 covers 15 residues. CDR1 SEHNR and CDR2 FQNEAQ come from the germline V gene (reference sequence). CDR3 in amino acids: CASSLFGRNAGELFF. The CDR3 DNA reads as TGTGCCAGTAGCTTATTTGGCAGGAACGCCGGGGAGCTGTTTTTT.

The chain recombines TRBV4-1 with TRBJ2-7; possibly TRBD1 for D (5 bases). Trimming removed 2 bases at V and 0 bases at J, with 11 bases between. Germline V lookup: CDR1 MGHRA, CDR2 YSYEKL. The CDR3 has 15 amino acids. The CDR3 spells CASSQRQLSSYEQYF. The CDR3 DNA is TGCGCCAGCAGCCAAAGACAGTTGAGCTCCTACGAGCAGTACTTC.

CDR3 sequence: CASRRGGAIRNIQYF. Here the CDR3 DNA reads TGTGCCAGCAGGCGGGGGGGGGCAATAAGAAACATTCAGTACTTC. This rearrangement joins TRBV27 to TRBJ2-4; 9 bases agree with TRBD2. The CDR3 spans 15 residues. Unmatched junction bases numbered 9, after V lost 6 bases and J lost 6 bases. CDR1 and CDR2 from the germline V gene are MNHEY and SMNVEV (reference sequence).

The table lists this clone with a count of one. This sequence joins TRBV11-2 and TRBJ1-6; no definite D call. CDR1 and CDR2 from the germline V gene are SGHAT and FQNNGV. CDR3 size: 15 residues. V was clipped by 1 base and J by 10 bases, with 14 bases between them. CDR3 bases: TGTGCCAGCAGCTTAGTGACAACTGGGCGGTCACCCCTCCACTTT. It encodes CASSLVTTGRSPLHF.

The V call is TRBV5-1, the J call TRBJ2-1, with TRBD1 identical over 12 bases. This CDR3 spans 16 amino acids. Germline loops: CDR1 SGHRS, CDR2 YFSETQ. Trimming at V came to 4 bases and at J to 5 bases, leaving 7 bases not matched to a gene. CDR3: CASSIGTGGRDNEQFF. The CDR3 DNA reads as TGCGCCAGCAGCATCGGGACAGGGGGCAGGGACAATGAGCAGTTCTTC.

This chain joins TRBV11-2 and TRBJ2-7; the D gene could be TRBD1 or TRBD2 (5 bases each). The V gene's germline CDR1 is SGHAT and CDR2 FQNNGV. This CDR3 region has 14 residues. V shed 1 base and J shed 2 bases, with 9 bases lying between them. This CDR3 is CASSLGWGTYEQYF. CDR3 nucleotide sequence: TGTGCCAGCAGCTTAGGGTGGGGGACCTACGAGCAGTACTTC.

Here the CDR3 reads CASSVSGTQETQYF. Written as DNA, the CDR3 is TGTGCCAGCAGTGTTAGCGGGACCCAAGAGACCCAGTACTTC. The chain recombines TRBV9 with TRBJ2-5; 8 nucleotides line up with TRBD2. The CDR3 has 14 residues. V lost 5 bases and J lost 1; bases outside the gene matches: 4. Germline assignment: CDR1 SGDLS and CDR2 YYNGEE.

The gene calls are TRBV9 and TRBJ2-3; 9 bases align to TRBD2. The V gene's germline CDR1 is SGDLS and CDR2 YYNGEE. V gave up 0 bases and J gave up 0 bases; unmatched junction bases: 2. CDR3 length equals 16 residues. This CDR3 is CASSVEGTSSTDTQYF. The CDR3 DNA reads TGTGCCAGCAGCGTAGAGGGGACTAGCAGCACAGATACGCAGTATTTT.

This clone was detected a few times. V usage is TRBV4-2 and J usage is TRBJ2-2, with D unresolved. CDR3 length: 12 residues. Germline-derived CDR1 and CDR2 are LGHNA and YNFKEQ. The V end was cut by 6 bases, the J end by 4 bases, with 6 bases between. The CDR3 here is CASRSPTGELFF. The CDR3 coding sequence is TGTGCCAGCAGGTCCCCCACCGGGGAGCTGTTTTTT.

The V call is TRBV4-1, the J call TRBJ1-1, with D unclear. Germline V CDR1 and CDR2: MGHRA, YSYEKL. CDR3 size: 14 residues. The ends were cut back, 3 bases at V and 5 bases at J, with 13 bases in the middle. The CDR3 loop is CASSHSGGGTEAFF. The CDR3 bases are TGCGCCAGCAGCCATTCGGGTGGTGGGACTGAAGCTTTCTTT.

This chain connects TRBV6-5 to TRBJ2-5; possible D gene TRBD2, 6 bases. Trimming removed 5 bases from V and 3 bases from J, with 16 bases in between. Germline V gene sequence: CDR1 MNHEY, CDR2 SVGAGI. The CDR3 sequence is 15 residues long. CDR3 nucleotides: TGTGCCAGCAGTCCCTCGAGGGACTCAAAAGAGACCCAGTACTTC. Its protein is CASSPSRDSKETQYF.

V usage is TRBV23-1 and J usage is TRBJ2-2; 9 bases are shared with TRBD1. TRBV23-1 is marked as an open reading frame, function uncertain. Trimming cost V 2 bases and J 8 bases; bases outside gene matches: 9. The CDR3 consists of 16 residues. As DNA, the CDR3 is TGCGCCAGCAGTCAAGGGGGACAGGGCGCTTTGGGGGAGCTGTTTTTT. This codes for CASSQGGQGALGELFF.

V gene TRBV30 combines with J gene TRBJ2-7; 9 bases fit TRBD1. Germline V gives CDR1 GTSNPN, CDR2 SVGIG (reference sequence). The CDR3 covers 13 residues. V dropped 5 bases and J dropped 2; count of bases not matched to a gene: 4. The CDR3 here is CAWDRDRAYEQYF. The CDR3 DNA reads TGTGCCTGGGACCGGGACAGGGCCTACGAGCAGTACTTC.

The genes are TRBV15 and TRBJ2-7; 8 nucleotides match TRBD1. The CDR3 spans 14 residues. Trimming at V came to 4 bases and at J to 2 bases, leaving 4 bases not matched to a gene. The germline gives CDR1 LNHNV, CDR2 YYDKDF (reference sequence). DNA of the CDR3: TGTGCCACCAGCAAAGACAGGGGAACCTACGAGCAGTACTTC. Its translation is CATSKDRGTYEQYF.

The chain joins TRBV27 to TRBJ2-7, with 9 positions matching TRBD2. V shed 1 base, J shed 3 bases, and the junction held 25 bases outside the gene matches. Germline CDR1 and CDR2: MNHEY and SMNVEV (reference sequence). This CDR3 has 22 amino acids. The CDR3 protein is CASSLYMGSVVAGVQRVYEQYF. The CDR3 DNA sequence: TGTGCCAGCAGTTTATATATGGGTTCGGTTGTAGCGGGAGTTCAGCGGGTCTACGAGCAGTACTTC.

This rearrangement joins TRBV7-9 to TRBJ1-1; D is undetermined. Germline CDR1 and CDR2: SEHNR and FQNEAQ (reference sequence). The V and J ends lost 5 bases and 5 bases respectively, with 12 bases between them. The CDR3 sequence is 13 residues long. DNA of the CDR3: TGTGCCAGCAGCCCACCCCGGGAAACTGAAGCTTTCTTT. Encoded protein: CASSPPRETEAFF.

This clone was counted once. V gene TRBV19 combines with J gene TRBJ2-1, with a possible D match to TRBD2 (7 bases). V gave up 1 base and J gave up 8 bases, with 12 bases separating them. Germline V gene sequence: CDR1 LNHDA, CDR2 SQIVND (reference sequence). The CDR3 totals 14 residues. The DNA for the CDR3 is TGTGCCAGTAGTATAGGTCGGGGGGCCTATGAGCAGTTCTTC. It translates to CASSIGRGAYEQFF.

The rearrangement joins TRBV5-6 to TRBJ1-2; TRBD1 matches at 8 bases. CDR3 length equals 14 residues. The germline CDR1 and CDR2 sequences are SGHDT and YYEEEE. V dropped 0 bases and J dropped 8; count of bases not matched to a gene: 6. CDR3 DNA: TGTGCCAGCAGCTTGGGACAGGGGATAGAGGGCTACACCTTC. It encodes CASSLGQGIEGYTF.

The CDR3 loop is CASSVAVGVNTGELFF. The CDR3 coding sequence is TGTGCCAGCAGCGTAGCGGTAGGGGTGAACACCGGGGAGCTGTTTTTT. The chain carries TRBV9 and TRBJ2-2; a weak D match, TRBD1 (5 bases). The CDR3 is 16 amino acids. Trimming left V 0 bases short and J 1 base short, with 10 bases between. Per the germline V gene, CDR1 is SGDLS and CDR2 is YYNGEE. Filled out from reference TRBV9 and TRBJ2-2, the complete variable domain reads DSGVTQTPKHLITATGQRVTLRCSPRSGDLSVYWYQQSLDQGLQFLIQYYNGEERAKGNILERFSAQQFPDLHSELNLSSLELGDSALYFCASSVAVGVNTGELFFGEGSRLTVL.

Within the sample, this clone is medium-sized. The chain uses TRBV28 and TRBJ2-2; TRBD2 aligns across 7 bases. The CDR3 has 15 residues. Germline assignment: CDR1 MDHEN and CDR2 SYDVKM. Losses at the gene ends were 3 bases for V and 5 bases for J; bases not matched to a gene: 6. CDR3 DNA sequence: TGTGCCAGCAGTTTCATGGGGCGGGGGACCGGGGAGCTGTTTTTT. The encoded protein is CASSFMGRGTGELFF.